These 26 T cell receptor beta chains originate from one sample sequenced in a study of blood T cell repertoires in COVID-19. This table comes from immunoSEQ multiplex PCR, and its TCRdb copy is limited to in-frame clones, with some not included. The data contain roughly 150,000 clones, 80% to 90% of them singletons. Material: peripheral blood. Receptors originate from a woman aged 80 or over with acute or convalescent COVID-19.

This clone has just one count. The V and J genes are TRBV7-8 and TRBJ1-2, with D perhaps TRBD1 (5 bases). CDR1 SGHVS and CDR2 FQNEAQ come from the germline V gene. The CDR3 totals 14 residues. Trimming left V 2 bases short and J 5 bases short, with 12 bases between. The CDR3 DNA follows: TGTGCCAGCAGCTTATCGGCGGGGGGTTATGGCTACACCTTC. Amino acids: CASSLSAGGYGYTF.

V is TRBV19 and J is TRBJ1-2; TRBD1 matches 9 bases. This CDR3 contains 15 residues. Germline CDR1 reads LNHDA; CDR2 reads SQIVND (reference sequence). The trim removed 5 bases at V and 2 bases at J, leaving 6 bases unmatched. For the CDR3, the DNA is TGTGCCAGTAGTTTACAGGGGGCGAGCAACTATGGCTACACCTTC. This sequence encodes CASSLQGASNYGYTF.

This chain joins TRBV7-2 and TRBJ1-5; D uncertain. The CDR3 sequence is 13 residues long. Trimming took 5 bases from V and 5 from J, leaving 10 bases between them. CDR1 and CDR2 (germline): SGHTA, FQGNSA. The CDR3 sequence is CASSPEHHQPQHF. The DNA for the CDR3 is TGTGCCAGCAGCCCCGAACACCATCAGCCCCAGCATTTT.

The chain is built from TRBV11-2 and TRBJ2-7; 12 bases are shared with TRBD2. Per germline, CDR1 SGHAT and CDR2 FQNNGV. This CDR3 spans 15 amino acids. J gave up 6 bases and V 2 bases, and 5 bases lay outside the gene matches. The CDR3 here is CASSLSPSGGGEQYF. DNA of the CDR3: TGTGCCAGCAGCTTATCGCCTAGCGGGGGGGGCGAGCAGTACTTC. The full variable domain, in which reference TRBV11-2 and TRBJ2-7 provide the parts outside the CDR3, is EAGVAQSPRYKIIEKRQSVAFWCNPISGHATLYWYQQILGQGPKLLIQFQNNGVVDDSQLPKDRFSAERLKGVDSTLKIQPAKLEDSAVYLCASSLSPSGGGEQYFGPGTRLTVT.

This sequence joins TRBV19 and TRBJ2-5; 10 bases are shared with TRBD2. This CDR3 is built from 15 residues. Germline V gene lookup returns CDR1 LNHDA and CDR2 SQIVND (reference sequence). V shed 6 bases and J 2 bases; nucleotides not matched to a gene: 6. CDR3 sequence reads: CASSRPSGGQETQYF. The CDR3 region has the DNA TGTGCCAGTAGCCGTCCTAGCGGGGGACAAGAGACCCAGTACTTC.

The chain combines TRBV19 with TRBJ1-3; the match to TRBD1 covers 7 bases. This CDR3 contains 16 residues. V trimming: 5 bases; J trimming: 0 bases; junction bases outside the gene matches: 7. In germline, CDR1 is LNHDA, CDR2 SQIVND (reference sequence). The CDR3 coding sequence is TGTGCCAGTAGTCGGACAGGACTCAGCTCTGGAAACACCATATATTTT. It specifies CASSRTGLSSGNTIYF.

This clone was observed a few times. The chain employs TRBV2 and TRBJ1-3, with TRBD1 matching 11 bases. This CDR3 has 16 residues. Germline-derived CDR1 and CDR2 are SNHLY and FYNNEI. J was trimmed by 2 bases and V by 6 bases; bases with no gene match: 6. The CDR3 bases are TGTGCCAGCAGGAAACCGGGACAGGGGGCTGGAAACACCATATATTTT. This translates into CASRKPGQGAGNTIYF.

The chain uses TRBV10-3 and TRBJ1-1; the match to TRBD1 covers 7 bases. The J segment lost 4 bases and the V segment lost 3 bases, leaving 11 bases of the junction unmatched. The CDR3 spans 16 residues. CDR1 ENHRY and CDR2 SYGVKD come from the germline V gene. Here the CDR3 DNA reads TGTGCCATCAGTGACCCCGCGAGGGGGCGCGTCACTGAAGCTTTCTTT. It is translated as CAISDPARGRVTEAFF.

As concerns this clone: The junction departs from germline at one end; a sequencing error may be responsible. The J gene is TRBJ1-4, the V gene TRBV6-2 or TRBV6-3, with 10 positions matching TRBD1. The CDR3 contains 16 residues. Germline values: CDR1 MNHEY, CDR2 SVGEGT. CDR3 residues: CATSPGTGDGTEKLFF. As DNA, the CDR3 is TGTGCCACCAGTCCCGGGACAGGGGACGGAACTGAAAAACTGTTTTTT.

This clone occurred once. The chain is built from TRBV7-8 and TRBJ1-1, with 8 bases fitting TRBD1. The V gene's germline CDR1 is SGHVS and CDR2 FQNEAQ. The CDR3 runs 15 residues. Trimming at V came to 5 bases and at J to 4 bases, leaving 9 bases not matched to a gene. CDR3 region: CASSADRGWSTEAFF. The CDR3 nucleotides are TGTGCCAGCAGCGCAGACAGGGGTTGGAGCACTGAAGCTTTCTTT.

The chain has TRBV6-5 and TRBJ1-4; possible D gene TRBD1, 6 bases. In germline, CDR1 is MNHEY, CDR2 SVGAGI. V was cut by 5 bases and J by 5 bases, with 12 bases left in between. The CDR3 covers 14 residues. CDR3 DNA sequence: TGTGCCAGCAGTCGTAGGGGGGGGAATGAAAAACTGTTTTTT. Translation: CASSRRGGNEKLFF.

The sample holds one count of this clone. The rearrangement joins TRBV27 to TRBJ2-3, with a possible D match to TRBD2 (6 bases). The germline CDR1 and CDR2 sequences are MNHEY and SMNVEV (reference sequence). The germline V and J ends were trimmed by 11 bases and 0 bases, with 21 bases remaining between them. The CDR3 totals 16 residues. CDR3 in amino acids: CAPYSRLERSTDTQYF. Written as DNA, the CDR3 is TGTGCCCCATATTCGAGACTAGAAAGAAGCACAGATACGCAGTATTTT.

CDR3 coding DNA: TGTGCCAGTAGTATACAAGCGGGGGGCTTGAACACTGAAGCTTTCTTT. As protein: CASSIQAGGLNTEAFF. This sequence joins TRBV19 and TRBJ1-1, with D possibly being TRBD1 (6 bases). Germline CDR1 reads LNHDA; CDR2 reads SQIVND (reference sequence). V was clipped by 2 bases and J by 0 bases, with 13 bases between them. The CDR3 runs to 16 residues.

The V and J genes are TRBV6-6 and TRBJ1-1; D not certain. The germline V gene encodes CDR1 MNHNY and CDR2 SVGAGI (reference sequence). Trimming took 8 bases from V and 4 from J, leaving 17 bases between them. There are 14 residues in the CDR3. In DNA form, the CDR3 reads TGTGCCAGCCACCTACGTGGAGGGTTCACTGAAGCTTTCTTT. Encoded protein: CASHLRGGFTEAFF.

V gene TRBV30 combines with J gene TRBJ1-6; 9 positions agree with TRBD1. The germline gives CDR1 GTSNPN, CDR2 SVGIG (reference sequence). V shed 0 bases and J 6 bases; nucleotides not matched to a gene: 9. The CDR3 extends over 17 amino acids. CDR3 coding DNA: TGTGCCTGGAGTGTAGTTGCTGGGGGACAGGGTAATTCACCCCTCCACTTT. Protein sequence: CAWSVVAGGQGNSPLHF.

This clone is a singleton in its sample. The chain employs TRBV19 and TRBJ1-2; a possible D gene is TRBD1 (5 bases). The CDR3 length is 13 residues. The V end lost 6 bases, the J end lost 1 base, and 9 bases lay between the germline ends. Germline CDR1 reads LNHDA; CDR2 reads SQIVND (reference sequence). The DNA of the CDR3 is TGTGCCAGTAGCTCAGGGAATAACTATGGCTACACCTTC. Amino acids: CASSSGNNYGYTF. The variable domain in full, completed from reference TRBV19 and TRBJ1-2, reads DGGITQSPKYLFRKEGQNVTLSCEQNLNHDAMYWYRQDPGQGLRLIYYSQIVNDFQKGDIAEGYSVSREKKESFPLTVTSAQKNPTAFYLCASSSGNNYGYTFGSGTRLTVV.

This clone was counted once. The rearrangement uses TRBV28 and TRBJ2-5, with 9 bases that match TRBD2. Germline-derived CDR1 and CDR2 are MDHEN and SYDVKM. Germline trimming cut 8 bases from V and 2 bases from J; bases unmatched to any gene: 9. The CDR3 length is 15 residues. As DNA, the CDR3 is TGTGCCAGCGGCGGGGGGGCGGCAGTACAAGAGACCCAGTACTTC. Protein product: CASGGGAAVQETQYF.

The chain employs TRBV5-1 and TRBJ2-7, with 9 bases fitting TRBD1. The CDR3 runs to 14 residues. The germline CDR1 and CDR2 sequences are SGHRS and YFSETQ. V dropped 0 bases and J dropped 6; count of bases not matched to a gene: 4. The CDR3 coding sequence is TGCGCCAGCAGCTTGGACAGGGGGCCGGGCGAGCAGTACTTC. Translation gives CASSLDRGPGEQYF.

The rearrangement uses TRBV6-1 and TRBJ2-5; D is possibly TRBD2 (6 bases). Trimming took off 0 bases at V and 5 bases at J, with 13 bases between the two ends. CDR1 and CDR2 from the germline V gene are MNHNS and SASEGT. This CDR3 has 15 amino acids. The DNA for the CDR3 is TGTGCCAGCAGTGAAGCCTGGGGGGTCGGGGAGACCCAGTACTTC. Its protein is CASSEAWGVGETQYF.

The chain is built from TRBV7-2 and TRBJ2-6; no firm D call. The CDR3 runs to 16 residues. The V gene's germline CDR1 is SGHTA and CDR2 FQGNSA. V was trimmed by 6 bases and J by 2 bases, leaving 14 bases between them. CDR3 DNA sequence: TGTGCCAGCAGTTCCAGGTACAGCCCTGGGGCCAACGTCCTGACTTTC. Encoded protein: CASSSRYSPGANVLTF.

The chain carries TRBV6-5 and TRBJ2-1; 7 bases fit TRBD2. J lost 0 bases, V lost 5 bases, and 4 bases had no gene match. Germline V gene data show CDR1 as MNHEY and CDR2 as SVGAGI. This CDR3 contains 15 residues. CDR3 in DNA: TGTGCCAGCAGTCCGCGGGGGAGCTCCTACAATGAGCAGTTCTTC. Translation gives CASSPRGSSYNEQFF.

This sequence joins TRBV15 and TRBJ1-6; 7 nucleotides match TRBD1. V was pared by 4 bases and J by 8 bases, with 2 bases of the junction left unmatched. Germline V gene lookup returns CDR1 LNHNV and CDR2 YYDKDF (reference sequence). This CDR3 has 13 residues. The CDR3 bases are TGTGCCACCAGCAAGGGACAGTATTCACCCCTCCACTTT. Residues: CATSKGQYSPLHF. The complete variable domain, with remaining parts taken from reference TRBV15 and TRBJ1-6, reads DAMVIQNPRYQVTQFGKPVTLSCSQTLNHNVMYWYQQKSSQAPKLLFHYYDKDFNNEADTPDNFQSRRPNTSFCFLDIRSPGLGDTAMYLCATSKGQYSPLHFGNGTRLTVT.

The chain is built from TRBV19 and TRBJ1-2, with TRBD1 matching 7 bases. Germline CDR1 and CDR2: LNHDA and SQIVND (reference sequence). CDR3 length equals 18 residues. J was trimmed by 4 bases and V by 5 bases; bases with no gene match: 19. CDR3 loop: CASSGTGTAASVGYGYTF. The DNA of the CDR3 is TGTGCCAGTAGTGGAACCGGGACAGCAGCATCCGTTGGCTATGGCTACACCTTC.

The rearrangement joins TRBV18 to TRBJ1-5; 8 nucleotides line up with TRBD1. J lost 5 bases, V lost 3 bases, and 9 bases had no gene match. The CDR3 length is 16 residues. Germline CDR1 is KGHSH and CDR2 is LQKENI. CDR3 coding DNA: TGTGCCAGCTCACCGCCTCTCGGACAGGGCGATCAGCCCCAGCATTTT. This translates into CASSPPLGQGDQPQHF.

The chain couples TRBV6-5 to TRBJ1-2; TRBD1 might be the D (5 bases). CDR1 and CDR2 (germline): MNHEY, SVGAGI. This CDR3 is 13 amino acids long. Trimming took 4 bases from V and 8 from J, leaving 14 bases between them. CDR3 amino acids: CASSSRQGTGYTF. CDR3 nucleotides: TGTGCCAGCAGTTCCCGTCAGGGAACGGGCTACACCTTC.

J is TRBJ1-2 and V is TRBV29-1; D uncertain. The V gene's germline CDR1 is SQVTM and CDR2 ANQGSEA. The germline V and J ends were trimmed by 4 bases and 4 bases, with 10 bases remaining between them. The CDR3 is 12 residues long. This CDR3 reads CSVVTDTYGYTF. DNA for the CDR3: TGCAGCGTTGTTACCGACACCTATGGCTACACCTTC.